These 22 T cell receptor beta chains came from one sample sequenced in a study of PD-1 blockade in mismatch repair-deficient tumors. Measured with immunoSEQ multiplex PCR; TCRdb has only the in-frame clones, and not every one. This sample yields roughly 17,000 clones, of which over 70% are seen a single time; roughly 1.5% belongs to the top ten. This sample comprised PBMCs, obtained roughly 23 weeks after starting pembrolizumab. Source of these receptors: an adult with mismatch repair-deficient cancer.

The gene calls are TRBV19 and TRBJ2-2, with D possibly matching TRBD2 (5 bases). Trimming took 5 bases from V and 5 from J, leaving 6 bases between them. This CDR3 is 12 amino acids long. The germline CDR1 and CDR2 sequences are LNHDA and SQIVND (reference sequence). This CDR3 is CASSPGTGELFF. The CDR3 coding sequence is TGTGCCAGTAGTCCGGGGACCGGGGAGCTGTTTTTT.

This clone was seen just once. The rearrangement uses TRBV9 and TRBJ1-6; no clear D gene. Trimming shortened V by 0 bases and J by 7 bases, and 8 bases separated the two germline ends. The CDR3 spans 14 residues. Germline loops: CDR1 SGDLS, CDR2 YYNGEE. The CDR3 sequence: CASSVVSENSPLHF. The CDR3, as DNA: TGTGCCAGCAGCGTAGTTTCAGAAAATTCACCCCTCCACTTT. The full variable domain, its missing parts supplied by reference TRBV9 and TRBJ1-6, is DSGVTQTPKHLITATGQRVTLRCSPRSGDLSVYWYQQSLDQGLQFLIQYYNGEERAKGNILERFSAQQFPDLHSELNLSSLELGDSALYFCASSVVSENSPLHFGNGTRLTVT.

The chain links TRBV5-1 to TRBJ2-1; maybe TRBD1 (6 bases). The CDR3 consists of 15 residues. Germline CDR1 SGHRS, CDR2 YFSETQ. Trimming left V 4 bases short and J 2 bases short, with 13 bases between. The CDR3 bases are TGCGCCAGCAGCGCCGTGGGGGCGACCTACAATGAGCAGTTCTTC. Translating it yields CASSAVGATYNEQFF.

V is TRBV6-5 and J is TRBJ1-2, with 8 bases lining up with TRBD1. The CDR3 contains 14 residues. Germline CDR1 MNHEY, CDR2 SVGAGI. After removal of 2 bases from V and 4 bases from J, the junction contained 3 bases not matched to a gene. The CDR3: CASSYGQGPYGYTF. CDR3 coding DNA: TGTGCCAGCAGTTACGGACAGGGACCCTATGGCTACACCTTC.

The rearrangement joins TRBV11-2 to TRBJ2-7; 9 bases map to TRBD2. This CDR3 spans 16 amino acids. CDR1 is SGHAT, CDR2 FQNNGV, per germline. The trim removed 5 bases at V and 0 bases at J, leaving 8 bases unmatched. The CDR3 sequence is CASSAPGAGGSYEQYF. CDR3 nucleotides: TGTGCCAGCAGCGCACCAGGAGCGGGAGGCTCCTACGAGCAGTACTTC.

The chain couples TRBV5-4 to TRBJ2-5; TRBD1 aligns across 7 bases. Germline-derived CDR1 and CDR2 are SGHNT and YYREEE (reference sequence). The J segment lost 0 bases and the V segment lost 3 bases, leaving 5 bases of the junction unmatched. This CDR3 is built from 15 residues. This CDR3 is CASSYGTVYQETQYF. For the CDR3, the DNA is TGTGCCAGCAGCTATGGGACAGTGTACCAAGAGACCCAGTACTTC.

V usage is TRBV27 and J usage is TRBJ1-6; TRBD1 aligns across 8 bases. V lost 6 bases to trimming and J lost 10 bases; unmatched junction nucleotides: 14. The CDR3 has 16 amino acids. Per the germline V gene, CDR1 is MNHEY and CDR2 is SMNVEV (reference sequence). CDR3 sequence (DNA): TGTGCCAGCAGCCCTTGGATCGGACAGGGAGGATCACCCCTCCACTTT. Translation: CASSPWIGQGGSPLHF.

The CDR3: CASSISSYRESEKLFF. Written as DNA, the CDR3 is TGTGCCAGTAGTATCTCCTCCTACAGGGAAAGCGAAAAACTGTTTTTT. The gene calls are TRBV19 and TRBJ1-4, with D perhaps TRBD1 (6 bases). The germline CDR1 and CDR2 sequences are LNHDA and SQIVND (reference sequence). V was cut by 3 bases and J by 8 bases, with 19 bases left in between. This CDR3 is 16 amino acids long.

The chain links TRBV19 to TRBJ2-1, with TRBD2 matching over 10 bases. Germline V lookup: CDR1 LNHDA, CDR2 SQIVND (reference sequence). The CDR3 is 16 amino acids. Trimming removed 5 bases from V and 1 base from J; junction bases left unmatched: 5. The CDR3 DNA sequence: TGTGCCAGTAGTGCAATTAGCGGGAGGTCCTACAATGAGCAGTTCTTC. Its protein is CASSAISGRSYNEQFF.

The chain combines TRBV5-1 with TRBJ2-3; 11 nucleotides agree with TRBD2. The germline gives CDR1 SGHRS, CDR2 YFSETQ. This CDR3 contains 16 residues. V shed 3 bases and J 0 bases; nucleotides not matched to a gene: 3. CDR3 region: CASSWGLAESTDTQYF. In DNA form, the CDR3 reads TGCGCCAGCAGCTGGGGACTAGCGGAGAGCACAGATACGCAGTATTTT.

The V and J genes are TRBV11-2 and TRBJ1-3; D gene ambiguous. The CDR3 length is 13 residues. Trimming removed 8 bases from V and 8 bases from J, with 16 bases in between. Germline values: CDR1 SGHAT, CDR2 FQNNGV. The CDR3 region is CASAQALRDTIYF. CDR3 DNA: TGTGCCAGCGCCCAGGCGCTCCGTGACACCATATATTTT.

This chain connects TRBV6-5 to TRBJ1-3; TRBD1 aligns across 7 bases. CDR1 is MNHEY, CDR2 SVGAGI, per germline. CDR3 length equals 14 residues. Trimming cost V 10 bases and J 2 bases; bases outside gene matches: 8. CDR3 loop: CATTEGAPGNTIYF. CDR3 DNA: TGTGCCACAACGGAGGGGGCGCCTGGAAACACCATATATTTT.

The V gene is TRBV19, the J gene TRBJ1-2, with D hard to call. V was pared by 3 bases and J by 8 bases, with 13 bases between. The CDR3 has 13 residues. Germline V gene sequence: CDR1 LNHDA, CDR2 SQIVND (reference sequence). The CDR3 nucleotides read TGTGCCAGTAGTATCCTCCCGTCGAGGGGCTACACCTTC. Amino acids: CASSILPSRGYTF.

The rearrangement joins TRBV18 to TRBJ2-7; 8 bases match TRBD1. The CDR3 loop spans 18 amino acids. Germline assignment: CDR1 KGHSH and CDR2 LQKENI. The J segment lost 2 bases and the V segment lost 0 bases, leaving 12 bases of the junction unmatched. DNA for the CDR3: TGTGCCAGCTCACCACCTCGGCCGGGGACAGGAGAGACCTACGAGCAGTACTTC. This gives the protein CASSPPRPGTGETYEQYF.

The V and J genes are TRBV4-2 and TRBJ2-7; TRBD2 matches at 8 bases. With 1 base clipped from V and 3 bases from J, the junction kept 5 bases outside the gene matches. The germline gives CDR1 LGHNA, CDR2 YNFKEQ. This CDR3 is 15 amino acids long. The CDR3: CASSQAAGGGYEQYF. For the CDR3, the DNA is TGTGCCAGCAGCCAAGCGGCGGGAGGTGGCTACGAGCAGTACTTC.

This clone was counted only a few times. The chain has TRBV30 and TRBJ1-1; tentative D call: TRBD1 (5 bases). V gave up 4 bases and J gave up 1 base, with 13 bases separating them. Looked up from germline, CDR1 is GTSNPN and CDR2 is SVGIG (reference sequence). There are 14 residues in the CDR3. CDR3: CAWTWGTGNTEAFF. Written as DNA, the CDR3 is TGTGCCTGGACTTGGGGTACAGGGAACACTGAAGCTTTCTTT.

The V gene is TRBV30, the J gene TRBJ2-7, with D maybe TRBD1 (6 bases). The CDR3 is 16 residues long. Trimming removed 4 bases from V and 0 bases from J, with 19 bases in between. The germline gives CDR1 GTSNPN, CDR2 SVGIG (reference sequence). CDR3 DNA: TGTGCCTGGAAAACGGACCGAACAGGGTCCTCCTACGAGCAGTACTTC. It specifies CAWKTDRTGSSYEQYF.

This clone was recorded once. The CDR3 spells CASTLAGGEQFF. The CDR3 DNA follows: TGTGCCAGCACGCTAGCGGGAGGTGAGCAGTTCTTC. This rearrangement joins TRBV6-1 to TRBJ2-1; 11 bases agree with TRBD2. V dropped 7 bases and J dropped 9; count of bases not matched to a gene: 2. CDR3 size: 12 residues. Per germline, CDR1 MNHNS and CDR2 SASEGT.

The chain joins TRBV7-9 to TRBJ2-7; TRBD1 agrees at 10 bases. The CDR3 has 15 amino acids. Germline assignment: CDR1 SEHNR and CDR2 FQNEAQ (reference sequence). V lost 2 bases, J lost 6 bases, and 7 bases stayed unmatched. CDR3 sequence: CASSLTRQGAIEQYF. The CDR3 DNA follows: TGTGCCAGCAGCTTAACCAGACAGGGGGCAATCGAGCAGTACTTC.

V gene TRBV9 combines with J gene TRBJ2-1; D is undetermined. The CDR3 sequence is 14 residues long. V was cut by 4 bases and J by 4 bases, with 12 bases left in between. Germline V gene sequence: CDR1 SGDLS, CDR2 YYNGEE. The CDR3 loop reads CASSSRGEYNEQFF. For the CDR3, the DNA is TGTGCCAGCAGCTCTCGAGGCGAGTACAATGAGCAGTTCTTC.

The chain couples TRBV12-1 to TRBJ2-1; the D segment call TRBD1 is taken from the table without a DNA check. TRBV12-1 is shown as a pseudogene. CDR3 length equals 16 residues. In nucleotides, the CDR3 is TGTGCCAGCAGCTTTATCAGGGATAGGTCCTACAATGAGCAGTTCTTC. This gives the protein CASSFIRDRSYNEQFF.

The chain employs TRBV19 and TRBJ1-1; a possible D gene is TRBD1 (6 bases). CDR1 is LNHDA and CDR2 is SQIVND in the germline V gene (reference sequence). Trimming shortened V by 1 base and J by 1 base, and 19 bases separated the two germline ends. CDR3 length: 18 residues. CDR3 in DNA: TGTGCCAGTAGTATAGCCCAGGACAGACCTATGGGGAACACTGAAGCTTTCTTT. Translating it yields CASSIAQDRPMGNTEAFF.